The clone carrying this TCR beta chain has ten or more counts. Its matching antigen is unknown. It was by quantitative 5'-RACE with molecular barcodes that TCR beta libraries were made. TCRdb recomputed calls from the 5' RACE reads with MiXCR, one row per CDR3 protein. The profile shows over 110,000 distinct CDR3 sequences, about 8% of them singletons. This sample was taken from a study of CD8 T cells in ankylosing spondylitis. Study-level results: From matched ankylosing spondylitis synovial fluid, disease-linked clones were reportedly recovered at significantly enriched levels.

The CDR3 totals 14 residues. Trimming removed 2 bases at V and 3 bases at J, with 10 bases between. Germline V gene sequence: CDR1 SGHTA, CDR2 FQGNSA. Sequencing was performed on synovial fluid, either unsorted or a sorted T cell fraction (not recorded which). The chain recombines TRBV7-2 with TRBJ1-2; D remains ambiguous. This clonotype was sampled from a male donor with ankylosing spondylitis. The CDR3 sequence is CASSLNRRDYGYTF. The DNA for the CDR3 is TGTGCCAGCAGCTTAAACAGAAGGGACTATGGCTACACCTTC.